One and the same sample provided the 8 T cell receptor beta chains below, sequenced in a study of cytomegalovirus exposure and HLA in healthy donors. It was with 60 Vbeta and 13 Jbeta primers that the PCR ran. Here immunoSEQ multiplex PCR was the method, and the copy in TCRdb shows in-frame clones only, minus some. Of some 50,000 clones listed, less than 75% are singletons. The sample consisted of PBMCs. The receptors derive from a man younger than 45 in good health and CMV-seronegative.

This CDR3 reads CASSYRSGTQYF. Here the CDR3 DNA reads TGTGCCAGCAGTTATAGGAGTGGGACCCAGTACTTC. The chain is built from TRBV6-5 and TRBJ2-5; D is unclear. From germline, CDR1 is MNHEY and CDR2 SVGAGI. V shed 3 bases and J shed 7 bases, with 9 bases lying between them. This CDR3 spans 12 amino acids.

This clone has a handful of counts. Here the CDR3 DNA reads TGTGCCAGCACGTACAGCGGACTAGCGGGAGTTTACAATGAGCAGTTCTTC. Translating gives CASTYSGLAGVYNEQFF. The chain combines TRBV2 with TRBJ2-1, with 13 bases identical to TRBD2. Germline V gene lookup returns CDR1 SNHLY and CDR2 FYNNEI. With V trimmed by 7 bases and J by 4 bases, 10 bases remained unmatched. The CDR3 spans 17 residues.

V gene TRBV2 combines with J gene TRBJ1-3, with 9 bases identical to TRBD1. CDR3 size: 12 residues. Trimming took 6 bases from V and 11 from J; bases not matched to a gene: 5. CDR1 and CDR2 from the germline V gene are SNHLY and FYNNEI. CDR3 sequence (DNA): TGTGCCAGCAGCCCGACAGGGGGTGCCATATATTTT. It encodes CASSPTGGAIYF.

The chain joins TRBV30 to TRBJ2-2; possible D gene TRBD2, 5 bases. V was shortened by 0 bases and J by 4 bases, with 12 bases between the two germline ends. The CDR3 sequence is 15 residues long. The germline gives CDR1 GTSNPN, CDR2 SVGIG (reference sequence). This CDR3 is CAWSVGGLGTGELFF. DNA for the CDR3: TGTGCCTGGAGTGTCGGAGGTTTGGGCACCGGGGAGCTGTTTTTT.

The chain is built from TRBV11-3 and TRBJ2-2; no definite D call. Trimming stripped 3 bases from V and 4 bases from J, with 9 bases between. CDR1 and CDR2 from the germline V gene are SGHNT and YENEEA. The CDR3 runs to 14 residues. The chain's CDR3 is CASSFGFTTGELFF. DNA for the CDR3: TGTGCCAGCAGCTTCGGGTTCACCACCGGGGAGCTGTTTTTT.

The sample holds a few counts of this clone. The chain has TRBV4-2 and TRBJ2-3; 9 bases align to TRBD2. V lost 2 bases to trimming and J lost 0 bases; unmatched junction nucleotides: 3. The germline V gene has CDR1 LGHNA and CDR2 YNFKEQ. There are 16 residues in the CDR3. DNA of the CDR3: TGTGCCAGCAGCCAAACCCTAGCGGGAAGCACAGATACGCAGTATTTT. This gives the protein CASSQTLAGSTDTQYF.

The chain joins TRBV11-2 to TRBJ2-7; TRBD1 might be the D (6 bases). This CDR3 region has 15 residues. Trimming shortened V by 1 base and J by 5 bases, and 15 bases separated the two germline ends. The V gene's germline CDR1 is SGHAT and CDR2 FQNNGV. The CDR3 protein is CASSLGVSGDNEQYF. The CDR3 nucleotides read TGTGCCAGCAGCTTAGGGGTCTCAGGGGACAACGAGCAGTACTTC. The full variable domain, completed using reference TRBV11-2 and TRBJ2-7, is EAGVAQSPRYKIIEKRQSVAFWCNPISGHATLYWYQQILGQGPKLLIQFQNNGVVDDSQLPKDRFSAERLKGVDSTLKIQPAKLEDSAVYLCASSLGVSGDNEQYFGPGTRLTVT.

This clone was observed a single time. The chain is built from TRBV12-5 and TRBJ2-1; D is unresolved. The CDR3 has 13 amino acids. The V end was cut by 4 bases, the J end by 0 bases, with 4 bases between. Germline-derived CDR1 and CDR2 are LGHNT and FRNRAP. The DNA of the CDR3 is TGTGCTAGTGGTTCTCTCTCCTACAATGAGCAGTTCTTC. It codes for CASGSLSYNEQFF.